These T cell receptor beta chains were read from a single sample in a study of identical twins. TCRdb itself ran the 5' RACE reads through MiXCR, one entry per CDR3 protein. The sample consists of 1.5 million to 2 million distinct CDR3 sequences, roughly a third of them appearing once. Sequencing was performed on cord blood. Receptors were obtained from a newborn girl in good health. The CDR3 runs from the conserved cysteine through the conserved F or W. Clone size is stated in some rows and not others, as once, few, many or a class when expanded.

few,TRBV20-1,TRBJ2-7,CSPSRATYEQYF
-,TRBV12-3/TRBV12-4,TRBJ2-3,CASSSAGSRDTQYF
-,TRBV19,TRBJ2-1,CASSRTGRGETQFF
-,TRBV27,TRBJ2-1,CASSWQVPYNEQFF
-,TRBV20-1,TRBJ1-5,CSARKGANQPQHF
few,TRBV6-6,-,CASSYKPGNLWGTQYF
-,TRBV6-5,TRBJ1-4,CASSYSFAGTSNEKLFF
few,TRBV12-3/TRBV12-4,TRBJ1-2,CASSFRRPQGGYGYTF
-,TRBV18,TRBJ2-7,CASSPNRQGWIGYEQYF
-,TRBV7-9,TRBJ1-2,CASSPTGTGGYGYTF
few,TRBV6-5,TRBJ2-5,CASSYSYPSGRSGQETQYF
-,TRBV7-2,TRBJ2-5,CASSFPLAGVQETQYF
few,TRBV20-1,TRBJ2-3,CSANKRGGHTQYF
few,TRBV29-1,TRBJ1-1,CSVGGGGWGTEAFF
-,TRBV27,TRBJ2-3,CASSSLGGQITDTQYF
once,TRBV6-5,TRBJ1-2,CASSYNSAGGYTF
-,TRBV6-1,TRBJ2-7,CASSDDHRIPYEQYF
-,TRBV6-1,TRBJ1-1,CASGRESRAFF
few,TRBV29-1,TRBJ2-1,CSACRTSGGGNEQFF
many,TRBV6-5,TRBJ2-5,CASSYRSTFSARGETQYF